This entry lists 26 T cell receptor beta chains sequenced from one sample in a study of neoadjuvant anti-PD-1 for oral cavity cancer. Here immunoSEQ multiplex PCR was the method, and the copy in TCRdb shows in-frame clones only, minus some. The data hold tens of thousands of clones, with over 35% observed a single time. Regarding time point: after neoadjuvant nivolumab, at surgical resection. The sample in question was tumor tissue, obtained after nivolumab (anti-PD-1) treatment. The receptors here all came from a person between 35 and 79 years old with oral cavity squamous cell carcinoma.

This clone was observed a handful of times. The chain uses TRBV14 and TRBJ1-2, with 7 bases that match TRBD1. J was trimmed by 2 bases and V by 4 bases; bases with no gene match: 7. Looked up from germline, CDR1 is SGHDN and CDR2 is FVKESK. The length of the CDR3 is 15 residues. Here the CDR3 reads CASSPRQGSNYGYTF. The CDR3 DNA is TGTGCCAGCAGCCCCCGACAGGGTTCGAACTATGGCTACACCTTC.

A few counts support this clone. This chain joins TRBV6-5 and TRBJ2-2, with a possible D match to TRBD2 (7 bases). Trimming left V 2 bases short and J 3 bases short, with 10 bases between. Per germline, CDR1 MNHEY and CDR2 SVGAGI. The CDR3 is 15 residues long. CDR3 bases: TGTGCCAGCAGTTACGGGGGGGCCGACACCGGGGAGCTGTTTTTT. Translation: CASSYGGADTGELFF.

This clone was counted ten times or more. The J gene is TRBJ1-2, the V gene TRBV27; tentative D call: TRBD1 (6 bases). The germline V gene encodes CDR1 MNHEY and CDR2 SMNVEV (reference sequence). V was trimmed by 3 bases and J by 7 bases, leaving 21 bases between them. This CDR3 contains 16 residues. For the CDR3, the DNA is TGTGCCAGCAGTTTTGTGGGGGCGTCAGATTCATTTGGCTACACCTTC. Protein: CASSFVGASDSFGYTF.

The J gene is TRBJ1-2, the V gene TRBV19; no reliable D call. This CDR3 comprises 13 residues. Germline V gives CDR1 LNHDA, CDR2 SQIVND (reference sequence). V lost 0 bases and J 4 bases, leaving 6 bases between the germline ends. In DNA, the CDR3 is TGTGCCAGTAGTATAGACAGGACCTATGGCTACACCTTC. The encoded protein is CASSIDRTYGYTF.

The chain combines TRBV4-3 with TRBJ2-7; 10 bases fit TRBD2. The germline CDR1 and CDR2 sequences are LGHNA and YSLEER. This CDR3 has 18 amino acids. The J segment lost 4 bases and the V segment lost 0 bases, leaving 12 bases of the junction unmatched. For the CDR3, the DNA is TGCGCCAGCAGCCAAGAATGGGTTTCGAGCGGGGGGGCGTACGAGCAGTACTTC. Its protein product is CASSQEWVSSGGAYEQYF.

This clone was counted many times. The chain joins TRBV27 to TRBJ2-3, with 8 nucleotides matching TRBD1. Unmatched junction bases numbered 8, after V lost 10 bases and J lost 5 bases. This CDR3 is 13 amino acids long. Germline values: CDR1 MNHEY, CDR2 SMNVEV (reference sequence). The CDR3 DNA is TGTGCCACCAGGGGGCTTGTAGAAGATACGCAGTATTTT. As protein: CATRGLVEDTQYF.

Worth noting for this clone: The likely explanation is a read error, given a far larger clone one base away. The chain links TRBV10-3 to TRBJ1-2; TRBD1 might be the D (5 bases). The length of the CDR3 is 14 residues. CDR1 is ENHRY, CDR2 SYGVKD, per germline. Trimming cost V 3 bases and J 6 bases, with 14 bases left between them. In DNA form, the CDR3 reads TGTGCCATCAGTGAATGGGCAGGGAGAGATGGCTACACCTTC. Protein sequence: CAISEWAGRDGYTF.

This clone was seen more than once but under ten times. The V and J genes are TRBV11-2 and TRBJ2-5; 12 bases are a match to TRBD2. The CDR3 is 16 amino acids. Unmatched junction bases numbered 5, after V lost 3 bases and J lost 3 bases. Per the germline V gene, CDR1 is SGHAT and CDR2 is FQNNGV. The CDR3 coding sequence is TGTGCCAGCAGCTTTACTAGCGGGGGGTCGGAAGAGACCCAGTACTTC. Encoded protein: CASSFTSGGSEETQYF. Drawing the rest from reference TRBV11-2 and TRBJ2-5, the complete variable domain is EAGVAQSPRYKIIEKRQSVAFWCNPISGHATLYWYQQILGQGPKLLIQFQNNGVVDDSQLPKDRFSAERLKGVDSTLKIQPAKLEDSAVYLCASSFTSGGSEETQYFGPGTRLLVL.

The chain joins TRBV11-3 to TRBJ2-3; TRBD2 matches at 7 bases. CDR3 length: 13 residues. Per germline, CDR1 SGHNT and CDR2 YENEEA. The V gene end was trimmed by 5 bases and the J gene end by 5 bases; junction bases not matched to a gene: 4. The DNA for the CDR3 is TGTGCCAGCAGCGGCGGGGGATTAGATACGCAGTATTTT. As protein: CASSGGGLDTQYF.

This clone was recorded at least ten times. The chain has TRBV28 and TRBJ2-2; 9 bases line up with TRBD2. Trimming took 5 bases from V and 6 from J; bases not matched to a gene: 22. Germline CDR1 reads MDHEN; CDR2 reads SYDVKM. CDR3 size: 20 residues. CDR3 nucleotides: TGTGCCAGCAGTCCCCCGGGGAGTAGCGGGGGTTTAGTGTGGGCCGGGGAGCTGTTTTTT. This codes for CASSPPGSSGGLVWAGELFF.

J is TRBJ1-6 and V is TRBV7-2; 7 bases line up with TRBD1. Losses at the gene ends were 2 bases for V and 14 bases for J; bases not matched to a gene: 12. The CDR3 is 15 residues long. Germline lookup yields CDR1 SGHTA and CDR2 FQGNSA. The CDR3 bases are TGTGCCAGCAGCTTAAAAGGGGGCGATGGTCTGGCCCTCCACTTT. Translated: CASSLKGGDGLALHF.

V usage is TRBV11-1 and J usage is TRBJ1-2, with D possibly being TRBD1 (5 bases). Germline values: CDR1 SGHAT, CDR2 FQDESV (reference sequence). The V gene lost 8 bases and the J gene lost 3 bases, with 13 bases spanning the gap. CDR3 size: 13 residues. The CDR3 protein is CASGASPDYGYTF. For the CDR3, the DNA is TGTGCCAGCGGGGCCAGTCCCGACTATGGCTACACCTTC.

This clone was observed many times. This chain connects TRBV6-1 to TRBJ2-5; 10 nucleotides agree with TRBD1. This CDR3 comprises 13 residues. In germline, CDR1 is MNHNS, CDR2 SASEGT. With V trimmed by 4 bases and J by 4 bases, 0 bases remained unmatched. The CDR3 loop reads CASSGTGGETQYF. CDR3 DNA sequence: TGTGCCAGCAGTGGGACAGGGGGAGAGACCCAGTACTTC.

The chain is built from TRBV7-2 and TRBJ1-1; D is uncertain. Trimming took 1 base from V and 1 from J, leaving 7 bases between them. The germline V gene has CDR1 SGHTA and CDR2 FQGNSA. This CDR3 spans 14 amino acids. In DNA, the CDR3 is TGTGCCAGCAGCTTAGGGCACACGAACACTGAAGCTTTCTTT. Residues: CASSLGHTNTEAFF.

The sample holds a few counts of this clone. The chain links TRBV6-5 to TRBJ2-3, with TRBD2 matching 9 bases. CDR1 MNHEY and CDR2 SVGAGI come from the germline V gene. The CDR3 spans 15 residues. J was trimmed by 4 bases and V by 2 bases; bases with no gene match: 4. CDR3 amino acids: CASSYGGGVPDTQYF. As DNA, the CDR3 is TGTGCCAGCAGTTACGGCGGGGGGGTCCCAGATACGCAGTATTTT.

The table lists this clone with a count of one. The chain is built from TRBV4-1 and TRBJ1-1; D is ambiguous. V gave up 1 base and J gave up 0 bases, with 3 bases separating them. The CDR3 totals 13 residues. In germline, CDR1 is MGHRA, CDR2 YSYEKL. This CDR3 reads CASSQVLNTEAFF. As DNA, the CDR3 is TGCGCCAGCAGCCAAGTTTTGAACACTGAAGCTTTCTTT.

This clone was seen only a few times. The chain employs TRBV6-5 and TRBJ1-5; D possibly corresponds to TRBD1 (6 bases). The CDR3 has 15 amino acids. Germline-derived CDR1 and CDR2 are MNHEY and SVGAGI. Trimming shortened V by 6 bases and J by 0 bases, and 12 bases separated the two germline ends. CDR3 nucleotide sequence: TGTGCCAGCAGCCAACAGGGAGGTAGCAATCAGCCCCAGCATTTT. It is translated as CASSQQGGSNQPQHF.

This clone has a handful of counts. The gene calls are TRBV9 and TRBJ2-7; D may be TRBD1 (6 bases). From germline, CDR1 is SGDLS and CDR2 YYNGEE. The ends were cut back, 0 bases at V and 6 bases at J, with 13 bases in the middle. The CDR3 has 14 residues. This CDR3 reads CASSVGGGRGEQYF. The CDR3 DNA reads as TGTGCCAGCAGCGTAGGTGGGGGCCGAGGCGAGCAGTACTTC.

This clone was counted between two and nine times. This chain links TRBV7-2 with TRBJ2-1; a possible D gene is TRBD1 (6 bases). In germline, CDR1 is SGHTA, CDR2 FQGNSA. This CDR3 is 15 amino acids long. Trimming stripped 5 bases from V and 4 bases from J, with 15 bases between. The CDR3 nucleotides are TGTGCCAGCAGCCGTAGGACAGAGCCTTACAATGAGCAGTTCTTC. Protein: CASSRRTEPYNEQFF.

This clone was observed at least ten times. The V gene is TRBV4-1, the J gene TRBJ1-2; no reliable D call. The germline V gene has CDR1 MGHRA and CDR2 YSYEKL. V dropped 1 base and J dropped 0 bases, with 12 bases sitting between them. The CDR3 extends over 16 amino acids. The CDR3 sequence: CASSQGVGISNYGYTF. CDR3 DNA sequence: TGCGCCAGCAGCCAAGGTGTGGGGATATCTAACTATGGCTACACCTTC.

This chain links TRBV6-1 with TRBJ2-5; TRBD2 matches 9 bases. This CDR3 is built from 14 residues. Germline V lookup: CDR1 MNHNS, CDR2 SASEGT. V shed 4 bases, J shed 4 bases, and the junction held 4 bases outside the gene matches. The CDR3 DNA follows: TGTGCCAGCAGTGGATGGACTAGCGTAGAGACCCAGTACTTC. Translated: CASSGWTSVETQYF.

The gene calls are TRBV18 and TRBJ2-7; TRBD1 matches at 10 bases. Germline trimming cut 6 bases from V and 5 bases from J; bases unmatched to any gene: 4. The CDR3 spans 13 residues. In germline, CDR1 is KGHSH, CDR2 LQKENI. The CDR3 here is CASSQGQGDEQYF. The CDR3 coding sequence is TGTGCCAGCTCCCAAGGACAGGGGGACGAGCAGTACTTC.

The chain joins TRBV7-9 to TRBJ1-4, with 7 bases lining up with TRBD1. The ends lost 4 bases at V and 7 bases at J; junction bases unmatched: 9. Germline V gene data show CDR1 as SEHNR and CDR2 as FQNEAQ (reference sequence). The CDR3 extends over 15 amino acids. Written as DNA, the CDR3 is TGTGCCAGCAGCTGGGTGACAGGGCGCAGTGAAAAACTGTTTTTT. This gives the protein CASSWVTGRSEKLFF.

CDR3 amino acids: CASARGVNTEAFF. In DNA form, the CDR3 reads TGTGCCAGCGCCCGGGGGGTTAACACTGAAGCTTTCTTT. This chain links TRBV25-1 with TRBJ1-1; the D gene is possibly TRBD1 (5 bases). Germline values: CDR1 MGHDK, CDR2 SYGVNS. Trimming stripped 8 bases from V and 2 bases from J, with 12 bases between. The CDR3 has 13 residues.

In its sample, this clone was seen a few times. The chain links TRBV5-4 to TRBJ1-5; a weak D match, TRBD1 (5 bases). The germline V gene has CDR1 SGHNT and CDR2 YYREEE (reference sequence). Trimming cost V 4 bases and J 0 bases, with 8 bases left between them. This CDR3 comprises 14 residues. DNA for the CDR3: TGTGCCAGCAGCAGGGGAGATAGCAATCAGCCCCAGCATTTT. Its protein product is CASSRGDSNQPQHF.

CDR3 loop: CAWAWDNLQFF. The CDR3, as DNA: TGTGCCTGGGCATGGGACAACCTCCAGTTCTTC. The chain has TRBV30 and TRBJ2-1; tentative D call: TRBD1 (6 bases). The V gene lost 5 bases and the J gene lost 13 bases, with 15 bases spanning the gap. CDR3 size: 11 residues. Germline loops: CDR1 GTSNPN, CDR2 SVGIG (reference sequence).